A selection of T cell receptor beta chains follows, all from one sample in a study of neurological immune-mediated disorders. TCRdb processed the 5' RACE reads anew with MiXCR; each CDR3 protein has one entry. The table includes under 80,000 distinct CDR3 sequences, roughly 14% detected once. The material sequenced was PBMCs. These receptors all come from a woman between 45 and 60 years old in good health. Both conserved end residues are part of each CDR3. A D gene is named only where the DNA matches it firmly. Clone size is not always given. Where it is, it says once, few, many or a class for expanded clones.

abundance: many; d_gene: -; j_gene: TRBJ1-4; v_gene: TRBV28; CDR3aa: CASSSQSTNEKLFF; CDR3nt: TGTGCCAGCAGTTCACAGTCAACTAATGAAAAACTGTTTTTT
abundance: many; d_gene: TRBD1; j_gene: TRBJ2-5; v_gene: TRBV18; CDR3aa: CASSPTGGKETQYF; CDR3nt: TGTGCCAGCTCACCGACAGGGGGTAAAGAGACCCAGTACTTC
abundance: many; d_gene: TRBD2; j_gene: TRBJ2-1; v_gene: TRBV5-1; CDR3aa: CASSLGLAGVNEQFF; CDR3nt: TGCGCCAGCAGCTTGGGACTAGCGGGGGTGAATGAGCAGTTCTTC
abundance: many; d_gene: -; j_gene: TRBJ1-1; v_gene: TRBV5-1; CDR3aa: CASSLTGPGYTEAFF; CDR3nt: TGCGCCAGCAGCTTAACAGGGCCAGGGTACACTGAAGCTTTCTTT
abundance: many; d_gene: -; j_gene: TRBJ2-1; v_gene: TRBV20-1; CDR3aa: CSKPATSYNEQFF; CDR3nt: TGCAGCAAACCCGCCACGTCCTACAATGAGCAGTTCTTC
abundance: -; d_gene: -; j_gene: TRBJ1-1; v_gene: TRBV20-1; CDR3aa: CSAPGVTEAFF; CDR3nt: TGCAGTGCGCCGGGGGTCACTGAAGCTTTCTTT
abundance: -; d_gene: -; j_gene: TRBJ2-2; v_gene: TRBV28; CDR3aa: CASSSYTWELFF; CDR3nt: TGTGCCAGCAGTTCCTACACCTGGGAGCTGTTTTTT
abundance: many; d_gene: -; j_gene: TRBJ2-3; v_gene: TRBV5-1; CDR3aa: CASSLADGGAQYF; CDR3nt: TGCGCCAGCAGCTTGGCCGATGGGGGAGCGCAGTATTTT
abundance: -; d_gene: TRBD1; j_gene: TRBJ1-1; v_gene: TRBV5-1; CDR3aa: CASGPPRQGGTEAFF; CDR3nt: TGCGCCAGCGGCCCCCCCCGACAGGGTGGAACTGAAGCTTTCTTT
abundance: few; d_gene: -; j_gene: TRBJ2-1; v_gene: TRBV29-1; CDR3aa: CSGDGKNNEQFF; CDR3nt: TGCAGCGGTGACGGGAAAAACAATGAGCAGTTCTTC
abundance: many; d_gene: TRBD1; j_gene: TRBJ1-1; v_gene: TRBV5-5; CDR3aa: CAGGQGVGMNTEAFF; CDR3nt: TGTGCCGGTGGACAGGGGGTTGGGATGAACACTGAAGCTTTCTTT
abundance: many; d_gene: -; j_gene: TRBJ2-1; v_gene: TRBV10-3; CDR3aa: CAISDSSNEQFF; CDR3nt: TGTGCCATCAGTGACTCCAGCAATGAGCAGTTCTTC
abundance: many; d_gene: -; j_gene: TRBJ1-2; v_gene: TRBV5-1; CDR3aa: CASSLEPGAYGYTF; CDR3nt: TGCGCCAGCAGCTTGGAACCAGGGGCCTATGGCTACACCTTC
abundance: -; d_gene: -; j_gene: TRBJ2-7; v_gene: TRBV5-1; CDR3aa: CANSLDNQRRYEQNF; CDR3nt: TGCGCCAACAGCCTGGACAACCAACGAAGGTACGAGCAGAACTTT
abundance: many; d_gene: TRBD1; j_gene: TRBJ2-7; v_gene: TRBV28; CDR3aa: CASLSGTGGFSYEQYF; CDR3nt: TGTGCCAGCCTCTCCGGGACAGGGGGCTTCTCCTACGAGCAGTACTTC
abundance: many; d_gene: -; j_gene: TRBJ1-2; v_gene: TRBV12-3/TRBV12-4; CDR3aa: CASSSGRSGGYTF; CDR3nt: TGTGCCAGCAGTTCGGGACGGTCTGGGGGCTACACCTTC
abundance: -; d_gene: TRBD1; j_gene: TRBJ2-3; v_gene: TRBV5-1; CDR3aa: CTSTFPPIPGQGAKDTQYF; CDR3nt: TGCACCAGCACCTTCCCTCCTATCCCGGGACAGGGGGCGAAAGATACGCAGTATTTT
abundance: many; d_gene: TRBD1; j_gene: TRBJ1-1; v_gene: TRBV6-5; CDR3aa: CASTRTGGSEAFF; CDR3nt: TGTGCCAGCACTAGGACAGGGGGCTCTGAAGCTTTCTTT
abundance: -; d_gene: TRBD1; j_gene: TRBJ2-1; v_gene: TRBV6-5; CDR3aa: CASSPPRPGQGANEQFF; CDR3nt: TGTGCCAGCAGTCCACCCCGACCGGGACAGGGGGCGAATGAGCAGTTCTTC
abundance: many; d_gene: -; j_gene: TRBJ2-3; v_gene: TRBV5-5; CDR3aa: CASSLMGGPADTQYF; CDR3nt: TGTGCCAGCAGCTTAATGGGGGGTCCGGCAGATACGCAGTATTTT
abundance: many; d_gene: -; j_gene: TRBJ1-5; v_gene: TRBV20-1; CDR3aa: CSARVSSGTQSNQPQHF; CDR3nt: TGCAGTGCTAGAGTCTCCTCTGGGACACAGAGCAATCAGCCCCAGCATTTT
abundance: many; d_gene: TRBD1; j_gene: TRBJ1-1; v_gene: TRBV5-1; CDR3aa: CASSLVAGTGMNTEAFF; CDR3nt: TGCGCCAGCAGCTTGGTAGCCGGGACAGGCATGAACACTGAAGCTTTCTTT
abundance: -; d_gene: TRBD1; j_gene: TRBJ1-5; v_gene: TRBV5-1; CDR3aa: CASSPYGQASGQPQHF; CDR3nt: TGCGCCAGCAGCCCATACGGACAGGCCTCCGGTCAGCCCCAGCATTTT
abundance: many; d_gene: TRBD1; j_gene: TRBJ2-7; v_gene: TRBV7-9; CDR3aa: CASSLTTGASSYEQYF; CDR3nt: TGTGCCAGCAGCTTAACCACAGGGGCAAGCTCCTACGAGCAGTACTTC
abundance: many; d_gene: -; j_gene: TRBJ2-1; v_gene: TRBV20-1; CDR3aa: CSAGSDYYNEQFF; CDR3nt: TGCAGTGCCGGATCGGACTACTACAATGAGCAGTTCTTC
abundance: many; d_gene: TRBD2; j_gene: TRBJ2-5; v_gene: TRBV5-1; CDR3aa: CASSPGTSEETQYF; CDR3nt: TGCGCCAGCAGCCCAGGGACTAGCGAAGAGACCCAGTACTTC
abundance: many; d_gene: TRBD2; j_gene: TRBJ2-1; v_gene: TRBV29-1; CDR3aa: CSVGQRRAGGKYNEQFF; CDR3nt: TGCAGCGTGGGCCAACGGCGGGCGGGAGGTAAATACAATGAGCAGTTCTTC
abundance: many; d_gene: TRBD1; j_gene: TRBJ2-1; v_gene: TRBV24-1; CDR3aa: CATRNADREYEQFF; CDR3nt: TGTGCCACCAGAAATGCGGACAGGGAATATGAGCAGTTCTTC
abundance: many; d_gene: -; j_gene: TRBJ1-2; v_gene: TRBV6-1; CDR3aa: CASSVDRGHGYTF; CDR3nt: TGTGCCAGCAGTGTTGATCGGGGCCACGGCTACACCTTC